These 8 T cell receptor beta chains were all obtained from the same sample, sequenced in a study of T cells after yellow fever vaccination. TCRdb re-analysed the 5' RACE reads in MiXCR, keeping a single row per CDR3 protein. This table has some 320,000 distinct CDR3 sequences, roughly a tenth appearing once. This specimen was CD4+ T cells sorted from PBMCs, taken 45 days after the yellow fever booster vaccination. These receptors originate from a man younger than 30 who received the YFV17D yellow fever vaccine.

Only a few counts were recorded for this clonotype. CDR3 region: CASSFSGGFSEQYF. The CDR3 nucleotides read TGTGCCAGCAGTTTCAGTGGGGGGTTTTCCGAGCAGTACTTC. The chain is built from TRBV27 and TRBJ2-7, with TRBD2 as a possible D gene (6 bases). This CDR3 has 14 residues. The V and J ends lost 3 bases and 6 bases respectively, with 15 bases between them. In germline, CDR1 is MNHEY, CDR2 SMNVEV (reference sequence).

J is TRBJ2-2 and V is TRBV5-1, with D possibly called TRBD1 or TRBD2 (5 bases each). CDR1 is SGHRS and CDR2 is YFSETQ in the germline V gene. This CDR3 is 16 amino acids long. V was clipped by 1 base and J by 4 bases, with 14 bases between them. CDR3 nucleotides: TGCGCCAGCAGCTTGACTGGGGGAGCTGGCACCGGGGAGCTGTTTTTT. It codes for CASSLTGGAGTGELFF.

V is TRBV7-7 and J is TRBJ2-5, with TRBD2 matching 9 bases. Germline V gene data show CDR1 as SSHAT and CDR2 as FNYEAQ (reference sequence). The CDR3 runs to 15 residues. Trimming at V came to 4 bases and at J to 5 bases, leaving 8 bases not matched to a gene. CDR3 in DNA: TGTGCCAGCAGCTCCGGCGGGGGGGCCTCCGAGACCCAGTACTTC. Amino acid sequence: CASSSGGGASETQYF.

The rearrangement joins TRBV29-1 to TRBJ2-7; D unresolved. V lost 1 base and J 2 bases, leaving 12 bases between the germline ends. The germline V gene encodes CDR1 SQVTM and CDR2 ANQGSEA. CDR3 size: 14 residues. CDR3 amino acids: CSVEVRWPTYEQYF. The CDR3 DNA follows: TGCAGCGTTGAAGTCCGCTGGCCTACCTACGAGCAGTACTTC.

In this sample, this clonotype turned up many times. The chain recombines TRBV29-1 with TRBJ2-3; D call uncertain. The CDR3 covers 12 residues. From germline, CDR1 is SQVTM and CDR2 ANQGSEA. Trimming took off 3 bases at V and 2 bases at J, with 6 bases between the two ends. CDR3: CSVDPTTDTQYF. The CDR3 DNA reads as TGCAGCGTTGACCCGACCACAGATACGCAGTATTTT.

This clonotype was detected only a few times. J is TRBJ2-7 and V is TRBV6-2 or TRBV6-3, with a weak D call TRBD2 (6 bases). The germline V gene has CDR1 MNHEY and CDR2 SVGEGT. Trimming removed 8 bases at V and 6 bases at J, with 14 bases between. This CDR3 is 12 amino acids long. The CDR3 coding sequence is TGTGCCAGCTCCCGCGGGGTGGGCGAGCAGTACTTC. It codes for CASSRGVGEQYF.

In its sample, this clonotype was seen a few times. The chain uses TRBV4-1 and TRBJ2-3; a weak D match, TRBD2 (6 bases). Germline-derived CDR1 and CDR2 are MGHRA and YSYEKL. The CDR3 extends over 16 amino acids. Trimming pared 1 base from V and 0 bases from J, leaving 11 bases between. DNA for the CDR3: TGCGCCAGCAGCCAAGTTGGGGGGATTAGCACAGATACGCAGTATTTT. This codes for CASSQVGGISTDTQYF.

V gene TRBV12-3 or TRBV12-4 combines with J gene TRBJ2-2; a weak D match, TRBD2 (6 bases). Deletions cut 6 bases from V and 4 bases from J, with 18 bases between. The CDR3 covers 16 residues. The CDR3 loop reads CASRGMAGQRTGELFF. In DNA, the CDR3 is TGTGCCAGCAGAGGCATGGCGGGGCAGCGCACCGGGGAGCTGTTTTTT.